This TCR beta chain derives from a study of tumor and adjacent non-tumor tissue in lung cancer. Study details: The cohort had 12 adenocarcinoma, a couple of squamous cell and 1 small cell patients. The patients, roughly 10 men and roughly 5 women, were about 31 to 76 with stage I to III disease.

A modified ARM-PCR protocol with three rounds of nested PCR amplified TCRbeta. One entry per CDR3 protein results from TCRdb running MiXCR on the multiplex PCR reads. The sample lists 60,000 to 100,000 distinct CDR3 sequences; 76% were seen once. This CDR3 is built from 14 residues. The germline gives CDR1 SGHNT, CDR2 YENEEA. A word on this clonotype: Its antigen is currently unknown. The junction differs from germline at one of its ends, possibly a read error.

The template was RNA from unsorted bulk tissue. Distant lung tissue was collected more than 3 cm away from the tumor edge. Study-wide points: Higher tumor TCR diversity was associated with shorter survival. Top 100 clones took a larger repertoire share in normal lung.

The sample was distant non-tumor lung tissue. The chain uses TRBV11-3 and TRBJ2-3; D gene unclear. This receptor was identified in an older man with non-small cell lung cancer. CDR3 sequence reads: CASSPLSGTDTQFF. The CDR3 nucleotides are TGTGCCAGCAGCCCCCTTTCTGGCACAGATACGCAGTTTTTT.